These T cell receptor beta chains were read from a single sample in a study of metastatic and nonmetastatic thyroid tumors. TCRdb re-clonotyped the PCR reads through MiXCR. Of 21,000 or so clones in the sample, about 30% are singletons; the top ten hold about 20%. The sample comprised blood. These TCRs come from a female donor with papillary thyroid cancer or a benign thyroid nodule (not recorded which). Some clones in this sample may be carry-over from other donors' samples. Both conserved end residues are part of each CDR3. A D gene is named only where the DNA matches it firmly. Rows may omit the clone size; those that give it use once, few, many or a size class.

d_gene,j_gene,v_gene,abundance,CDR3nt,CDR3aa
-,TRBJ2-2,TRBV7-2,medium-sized,TGTGCCAGCAGCCGTGGTCTTAACCGGGGAGGGGAGCTGTTTTTT,CASSRGLNRGGELFF
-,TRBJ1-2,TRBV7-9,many,TGTGCCAGCAGCGTGACCGGGGGCGGCTACACCTTC,CASSVTGGGYTF
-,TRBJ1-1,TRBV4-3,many,TGCGCCAGCAGCCCCTACATGGTCTATCGGACTGAAGCTTTCTTT,CASSPYMVYRTEAFF
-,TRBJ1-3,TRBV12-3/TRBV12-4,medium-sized,TGTGCCAGCAGCCTGGGGGGTCGTGGAAACACCATATATTTT,CASSLGGRGNTIYF
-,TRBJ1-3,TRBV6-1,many,TGTGCCAGCAGTGAAAACAGAAACACCATATATTTT,CASSENRNTIYF
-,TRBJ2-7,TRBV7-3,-,TGTGCCAGCAGCTTATATTCGGACTCCTACGAGCAGGACTTC,CASSLYSDSYEQDF
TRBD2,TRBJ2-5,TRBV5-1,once,TGCGCCAGCAGCTTGGGGGGAGCTAGCGGCCAAGAGACCCAGTACTTC,CASSLGGASGQETQYF
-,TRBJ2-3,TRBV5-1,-,TGCGCCAGCAGCGCCCCTGGACCAGATTCGCAGTATTTT,CASSAPGPDSQYF
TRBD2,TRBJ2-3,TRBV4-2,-,TGTGCCAGCAGCCTAGGGGGACTAGCGGGAGTATTTGTGTCAGATACGCAGTATTTT,CASSLGGLAGVFVSDTQYF
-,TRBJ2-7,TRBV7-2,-,TGTGCCAGCAGCTTATCATCGGGAGTTGGTTACGAGCAGTACTTC,CASSLSSGVGYEQYF
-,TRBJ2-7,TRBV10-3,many,TGTGCCCTCCGGGACCCCGACTCCTACGAGCAGTACTTC,CALRDPDSYEQYF
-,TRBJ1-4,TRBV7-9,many,TGTGCCAGCAGCTTAACGCAGGGCCCTAATGAAAAACTGTTTTTT,CASSLTQGPNEKLFF
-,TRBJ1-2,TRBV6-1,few,TGTGCCAGCAGTGAAAGGGGAGACAGTACAGGCTACACCTTC,CASSERGDSTGYTF
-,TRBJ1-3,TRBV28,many,TGTGCCAGCAGTCCACCTCTCAGCGGAAACACCATATATTTT,CASSPPLSGNTIYF
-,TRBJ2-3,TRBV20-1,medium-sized,TGCAGTGCTAGTAGGCGAACAGATACGCAGTATTTT,CSASRRTDTQYF
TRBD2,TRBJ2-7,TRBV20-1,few,TGCAGTGCTAGAGAGCGGGAGTACGAGCAGTACTTC,CSAREREYEQYF
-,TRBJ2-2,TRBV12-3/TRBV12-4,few,TGTGCCAGCGGTTCCGGGGGCACCGGGGAGCTGTTATTT,CASGSGGTGELLF
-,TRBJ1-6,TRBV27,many,TGTGCCAGCAGTTTATACGGCCCGAACCGGTACTATAATTCACCCCTCCACTTT,CASSLYGPNRYYNSPLHF
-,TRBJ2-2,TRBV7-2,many,TGTGCCAGCAGCCCCGGGGGTAGAAGCACCGGGGAGCTGTTTTTT,CASSPGGRSTGELFF